These 22 T cell receptor beta chains were sequenced from one sample in a study of yellow fever vaccine responses in identical twins. TCRdb redid the calling of the RT-PCR reads with MiXCR, one entry per CDR3 protein. This table has 30,000 to 40,000 distinct CDR3 sequences, approximately 54% appearing once. This specimen was T cells from blood (PBMCs), unsorted or a sorted subset (not recorded which), taken before or after yellow fever vaccination (not recorded which). Every receptor here comes from a woman between 18 and 29 years old who received the yellow fever vaccine.

This clonotype was recorded once. The chain has TRBV5-4 and TRBJ2-7; no clear D. Trimming took off 3 bases at V and 4 bases at J, with 11 bases between the two ends. The length of the CDR3 is 13 residues. Germline lookup yields CDR1 SGHNT and CDR2 YYREEE (reference sequence). The CDR3 region has the DNA TGTGCCAGCAGCTGGACGGTCGGTTACGAGCAGTACTTC. It specifies CASSWTVGYEQYF.

This rearrangement joins TRBV29-1 to TRBJ1-1; the D is unclear. The germline gives CDR1 SQVTM, CDR2 ANQGSEA. This CDR3 spans 14 amino acids. The V end lost 2 bases, the J end lost 4 bases, and 14 bases lay between the germline ends. As DNA, the CDR3 is TGCAGCGTTGAACATACGGGTGTAGGCACTGAAGCTTTCTTT. Translation gives CSVEHTGVGTEAFF. Supplemented by reference TRBV29-1 and TRBJ1-1, the full variable domain reads SAVISQKPSRDICQRGTSLTIQCQVDSQVTMMFWYRQQPGQSLTLIATANQGSEATYESGFVIDKFPISRPNLTFSTLTVSNMSPEDSSIYLCSVEHTGVGTEAFFGQGTRLTVV.

In DNA form, the CDR3 reads TGTGCCAGCAGTTTGGCCTTACCAAGCGGGGGGCGAAGCACAGATACGCAGTATTTT. This sequence encodes CASSLALPSGGRSTDTQYF. The V call is TRBV6-2 or TRBV6-3, the J call TRBJ2-3, with 9 bases identical to TRBD2. The CDR3 is made up of 19 amino acids. The V and J ends lost 4 bases and 0 bases, in that order; junction bases with no gene match: 14. Germline lookup yields CDR1 MNHEY and CDR2 SVGEGT.

The chain combines TRBV18 with TRBJ2-1; 7 nucleotides match TRBD1. The germline CDR1 and CDR2 sequences are KGHSH and LQKENI. The CDR3 has 14 residues. With V trimmed by 5 bases and J by 8 bases, 9 bases remained unmatched. The CDR3 region is CASSAGTATDEQFF. CDR3 nucleotide sequence: TGTGCCAGCTCAGCCGGGACAGCTACGGATGAGCAGTTCTTC.

The rearrangement joins TRBV12-3 or TRBV12-4 to TRBJ2-1; 7 nucleotides line up with TRBD1. This CDR3 contains 13 residues. Losses at the gene ends were 7 bases for V and 9 bases for J; bases not matched to a gene: 9. Written as DNA, the CDR3 is TGTGCCAGCATCCGGGACAGTAGAGGTGAGCAGTTCTTC. It yields the protein CASIRDSRGEQFF.

This chain uses TRBV2 with TRBJ2-1, with unresolved D. This CDR3 is built from 14 residues. Germline lookup yields CDR1 SNHLY and CDR2 FYNNEI. Trimming pared 5 bases from V and 9 bases from J, leaving 17 bases between. For the CDR3, the DNA is TGTGCCAGCAGTACCCTCACTACGTACGGTGAGCAGTTCTTC. Translation gives CASSTLTTYGEQFF. Looking up the rest from reference TRBV2 and TRBJ2-1 gives the full variable domain: EPEVTQTPSHQVTQMGQEVILRCVPISNHLYFYWYRQILGQKVEFLVSFYNNEISEKSEIFDDQFSVERPDGSNFTLKIRSTKLEDSAMYFCASSTLTTYGEQFFGPGTRLTVL.

This clonotype was observed a handful of times. The J gene is TRBJ2-5, the V gene TRBV12-3 or TRBV12-4; a weak D match, TRBD1 (6 bases). Trimming cost V 3 bases and J 5 bases, with 16 bases left between them. The CDR3 sequence is 15 residues long. The CDR3 loop is CASSLESRGLETQYF. CDR3 nucleotide sequence: TGTGCCAGCAGTTTGGAGTCCAGGGGATTGGAGACCCAGTACTTC.

This clonotype turned up a few times. The V call is TRBV2, the J call TRBJ2-2; 7 bases map to TRBD2. This CDR3 has 14 amino acids. With V trimmed by 7 bases and J by 1 base, 3 bases remained unmatched. In germline, CDR1 is SNHLY, CDR2 FYNNEI. This chain's CDR3 is CASKASGNTGELFF. The CDR3 DNA follows: TGTGCCAGCAAGGCTAGCGGGAACACCGGGGAGCTGTTTTTT.

The chain links TRBV11-2 to TRBJ2-3; no definite D call. Germline assignment: CDR1 SGHAT and CDR2 FQNNGV. Trimming removed 5 bases from V and 4 bases from J, with 7 bases in between. The CDR3 length is 12 residues. The CDR3 DNA reads TGTGCCAGCAGCAGGATGGCAGATACGCAGTATTTT. This codes for CASSRMADTQYF.

This clonotype was seen only a few times. The rearrangement joins TRBV10-1 to TRBJ1-6; no definite D call. Trimming left V 6 bases short and J 9 bases short, with 12 bases between. CDR1 is WNHNN, CDR2 SYGVQD, per germline (reference sequence). The CDR3 loop spans 13 amino acids. The CDR3 is CASSYDPSSPLHF. The CDR3 bases are TGCGCCAGCAGCTATGACCCTTCTTCACCCCTCCACTTT.

This chain joins TRBV20-1 and TRBJ2-7, with D maybe TRBD2 (6 bases). V lost 0 bases and J lost 3, with 15 bases in between. CDR1 is DFQATT and CDR2 is SNEGSKA in the germline V gene (reference sequence). This CDR3 region has 15 residues. Written as DNA, the CDR3 is TGCAGTGCTAGAGATGGTCGGCTAGCGAGCTACGAGCAGTACTTC. This codes for CSARDGRLASYEQYF.

The V call is TRBV18, the J call TRBJ1-6, with D maybe TRBD1 (5 bases). Trimming shortened V by 5 bases and J by 0 bases, and 8 bases separated the two germline ends. Germline lookup yields CDR1 KGHSH and CDR2 LQKENI. There are 15 residues in the CDR3. DNA for the CDR3: TGTGCCAGCTCATCAGGGTTCTCCTATAATTCACCCCTCCACTTT. Residues: CASSSGFSYNSPLHF.

A single count supports this clonotype. This sequence joins TRBV6-1 and TRBJ1-1; 12 nucleotides align to TRBD1. Germline lookup yields CDR1 MNHNS and CDR2 SASEGT. V shed 6 bases and J 6 bases; nucleotides not matched to a gene: 5. This CDR3 contains 14 residues. In DNA, the CDR3 is TGTGCCAGCAGAGAGGGACAGGGGGCTTCTGAAGCTTTCTTT. Encoded protein: CASREGQGASEAFF.

The chain couples TRBV2 to TRBJ2-1; either TRBD1 or TRBD2 may supply D (5 bases each). Trimming removed 3 bases from V and 7 bases from J, with 7 bases in between. The CDR3 consists of 12 residues. Germline lookup yields CDR1 SNHLY and CDR2 FYNNEI. The CDR3 nucleotides read TGTGCCAGCAGTGATTGGGGGAATGAGCAGTTCTTC. Translated: CASSDWGNEQFF.

The rearrangement joins TRBV12-3 or TRBV12-4 to TRBJ2-5; D is perhaps TRBD1 (5 bases). This CDR3 contains 14 residues. The V end was cut by 5 bases, the J end by 1 base, with 11 bases between. The CDR3 bases are TGTGCCAGCAGTCGCAGGGCCGGCCAAGAGACCCAGTACTTC. It translates to CASSRRAGQETQYF.

The sample holds a few counts of this clonotype. This chain connects TRBV28 to TRBJ2-1; 8 nucleotides line up with TRBD1. Germline V gene lookup returns CDR1 MDHEN and CDR2 SYDVKM. The CDR3 contains 16 residues. V was clipped by 2 bases and J by 2 bases; unmatched bases: 5. The CDR3 loop is CASSLTGQAPYNEQFF. CDR3 sequence (DNA): TGTGCCAGCAGTTTAACGGGACAGGCCCCCTACAATGAGCAGTTCTTC.

The chain joins TRBV4-2 to TRBJ2-3; D gene uncertain. The CDR3 is 13 amino acids. The V gene lost 2 bases and the J gene lost 5 bases, with 8 bases spanning the gap. Per germline, CDR1 LGHNA and CDR2 YNFKEQ. The CDR3 nucleotides are TGTGCCAGCAGCCAACCGTGGGGAGATACGCAGTATTTT. This codes for CASSQPWGDTQYF.

J is TRBJ1-5 and V is TRBV28; D is possibly TRBD1 (5 bases). Trimming shortened V by 2 bases and J by 1 base, and 15 bases separated the two germline ends. CDR1 and CDR2 (germline): MDHEN, SYDVKM. The CDR3 is 17 residues long. The CDR3 DNA sequence: TGTGCCAGCAGTTTAGTAACTCGAGGGGCAAGCAATCAGCCCCAGCATTTT. Its protein product is CASSLVTRGASNQPQHF. Full variable domain (outside the CDR3, taken from reference TRBV28 and TRBJ1-5): DVKVTQSSRYLVKRTGEKVFLECVQDMDHENMFWYRQDPGLGLRLIYFSYDVKMKEKGDIPEGYSVSREKKERFSLILESASTNQTSMYLCASSLVTRGASNQPQHFGDGTRLSIL.

This sequence joins TRBV11-3 and TRBJ2-3; D remains ambiguous. V was cut by 0 bases and J by 0 bases, with 7 bases left in between. The CDR3 spans 15 residues. Germline CDR1 SGHNT, CDR2 YENEEA. CDR3 region: CASSLEGRSTDTQYF. DNA of the CDR3: TGTGCCAGCAGCTTAGAGGGCAGGAGCACAGATACGCAGTATTTT. Combining the CDR3 with reference TRBV11-3 and TRBJ2-3 gives the whole variable domain EAGVVQSPRYKIIEKKQPVAFWCNPISGHNTLYWYLQNLGQGPELLIRYENEEAVDDSQLPKDRFSAERLKGVDSTLKIQPAELGDSAVYLCASSLEGRSTDTQYFGPGTRLTVL.

The chain uses TRBV7-7 and TRBJ2-2; 8 nucleotides match TRBD1. V trimming: 4 bases; J trimming: 6 bases; junction bases outside the gene matches: 7. The CDR3 contains 15 residues. Germline CDR1 reads SSHAT; CDR2 reads FNYEAQ (reference sequence). The CDR3 is CASSSQGAQAGELFF. The CDR3 DNA is TGTGCCAGCAGCTCCCAGGGGGCGCAGGCCGGGGAGCTGTTTTTT.

The V and J genes are TRBV12-3 or TRBV12-4 and TRBJ2-5; 9 bases map to TRBD1. J gave up 1 base and V 4 bases, and 1 base lay outside the gene matches. The CDR3 contains 14 residues. CDR3 DNA sequence: TGTGCCAGCAGTTGGACAGGGGTCCAAGAGACCCAGTACTTC. Its protein product is CASSWTGVQETQYF.

This chain uses TRBV5-4 with TRBJ1-6; TRBD1 might be the D (5 bases). Trimming cost V 0 bases and J 8 bases, with 6 bases left between them. Germline V gives CDR1 SGHNT, CDR2 YYREEE (reference sequence). The length of the CDR3 is 13 residues. CDR3 residues: CASSLDRHSPLHF. The CDR3 DNA is TGTGCCAGCAGCTTGGACAGGCATTCACCCCTCCACTTT.